These 10 T cell receptor beta chains were sequenced from one sample in a study of blood T cell repertoires in COVID-19. Only in-frame clones appear in the TCRdb table, and some are missing; sequencing was by immunoSEQ multiplex PCR. Among approximately 300,000 clones, 85% to 90% were seen once, and the ten largest hold over 5%. Sequenced: peripheral blood. These TCRs come from a woman aged 45 to 65 with COVID-19, enrolled during active disease.

This clone has just one count. The chain carries TRBV24-1 and TRBJ1-2, with 7 bases lining up with TRBD1. Losses at the gene ends were 4 bases for V and 3 bases for J; bases not matched to a gene: 16. Germline CDR1 KGHDR, CDR2 SFDVKD. This CDR3 is built from 18 residues. The CDR3 nucleotides are TGTGCCACCAGTGAATATGACAGGGAGCTAAAGTTTGACTATGGCTACACCTTC. It yields the protein CATSEYDRELKFDYGYTF.

CDR3 DNA sequence: TGTGCCAGCAGCTTCGGACAGGGACTAGCGTTATACGAGCAGTACTTC. It is translated as CASSFGQGLALYEQYF. The J gene is TRBJ2-7, the V gene TRBV11-2; 10 positions match TRBD2. The germline CDR1 and CDR2 sequences are SGHAT and FQNNGV. Germline trimming cut 3 bases from V and 4 bases from J; bases unmatched to any gene: 9. The CDR3 runs to 16 residues.

V gene TRBV15 combines with J gene TRBJ2-1, with TRBD2 matching over 8 bases. Germline trimming cut 5 bases from V and 8 bases from J; bases unmatched to any gene: 17. The CDR3 spans 17 residues. Germline V gives CDR1 LNHNV, CDR2 YYDKDF (reference sequence). This chain's CDR3 is CATSPGGAGGGRDEQFF. CDR3 coding DNA: TGTGCCACCAGCCCCGGCGGGGCGGGAGGTGGTCGGGATGAGCAGTTCTTC.

The V call is TRBV29-1, the J call TRBJ2-5, with TRBD2 identical over 10 bases. Germline values: CDR1 SQVTM, CDR2 ANQGSEA. The CDR3 has 16 amino acids. Trimming removed 6 bases from V and 2 bases from J; junction bases left unmatched: 12. Here the CDR3 DNA reads TGCAGCGTCCGTTCCGCTAGCGGGAGCAAACAAGAGACCCAGTACTTC. It translates to CSVRSASGSKQETQYF.

The sample holds one count of this clone. The genes are TRBV5-4 and TRBJ2-5, with 15 bases aligning to TRBD2. The germline V gene encodes CDR1 SGHNT and CDR2 YYREEE (reference sequence). The CDR3 covers 17 residues. V lost 4 bases to trimming and J lost 6 bases; unmatched junction nucleotides: 10. This CDR3 is CASSPGLAGGPLKTQYF. DNA for the CDR3: TGTGCCAGCAGCCCGGGACTAGCGGGAGGCCCCCTGAAGACCCAGTACTTC.

The chain carries TRBV5-1 and TRBJ1-5, with D possibly being TRBD1 (5 bases). Germline CDR1 and CDR2: SGHRS and YFSETQ. The CDR3 has 14 residues. Trimming shortened V by 0 bases and J by 10 bases, and 14 bases separated the two germline ends. DNA for the CDR3: TGCGCCAGCAGCTTGGGTCAGGGTGAGTTACCCCAGCATTTT. Encoded protein: CASSLGQGELPQHF. Variable domain in full (rest from reference TRBV5-1 and TRBJ1-5): KAGVTQTPRYLIKTRGQQVTLSCSPISGHRSVSWYQQTPGQGLQFLFEYFSETQRNKGNFPGRFSGRQFSNSRSEMNVSTLELGDSALYLCASSLGQGELPQHFGDGTRLSIL.

The gene calls are TRBV6-6 and TRBJ2-2; 10 bases line up with TRBD2. Germline lookup yields CDR1 MNHNY and CDR2 SVGAGI (reference sequence). J lost 2 bases, V lost 5 bases, and 5 bases had no gene match. This CDR3 has 16 amino acids. CDR3: CASSPPSGRNTGELFF. CDR3 DNA: TGTGCCAGCAGTCCTCCTAGCGGGAGAAACACCGGGGAGCTGTTTTTT.

The V call is TRBV6-5, the J call TRBJ2-5, with TRBD2 matching over 8 bases. V shed 7 bases and J 4 bases; nucleotides not matched to a gene: 8. CDR3 length: 14 amino acids. Germline-derived CDR1 and CDR2 are MNHEY and SVGAGI. CDR3 sequence reads: CASNAGGLSETQYF. CDR3 sequence (DNA): TGTGCCAGCAACGCGGGAGGTCTCTCAGAGACCCAGTACTTC.

The chain couples TRBV16 to TRBJ1-1; no reliable D call. Trimming took off 4 bases at V and 2 bases at J, with 8 bases between the two ends. The CDR3 is made up of 13 amino acids. The germline V gene encodes CDR1 KGHSY and CDR2 FQNENV. The CDR3 bases are TGTGCCAGCAGCCTCGGGAGCAACACTGAAGCTTTCTTT. Amino acid sequence: CASSLGSNTEAFF.

This chain connects TRBV6-5 to TRBJ1-2; D unclear. The CDR3 runs to 14 residues. Germline V gene sequence: CDR1 MNHEY, CDR2 SVGAGI. V dropped 5 bases and J dropped 5 bases, with 15 bases sitting between them. Written as DNA, the CDR3 is TGTGCCAGCAGTCGTAGCTACAATTCATATGGCTACACCTTC. Translated, it gives CASSRSYNSYGYTF.